This T cell receptor beta chain was profiled in a study of technical replicates of blood from a few donors. The repertoire was sequenced with immunoSEQ multiplex PCR; TCRdb's copy has only in-frame clones and lacks some. The sample contains 78,000 or so clones, 90% to 95% of which appear only once. CDR3 length: 14 residues. Germline CDR1 MNHEY, CDR2 SMNVEV (reference sequence). Losses at the gene ends were 3 bases for V and 7 bases for J; bases not matched to a gene: 5. Sample: T cells isolated from PBMCs. The chain joins TRBV27 to TRBJ1-2; 10 positions agree with TRBD1. The receptor's source is a human donor in good health. Some clones in this sample may be carry-over from other donors' samples. CDR3 residues: CASSFGTGVVGYTF. The DNA of the CDR3 is TGTGCCAGCAGTTTCGGGACAGGGGTGGTTGGCTACACCTTC.